Detailed here is one T cell receptor (beta chain). The sample is drawn from a study of blood T cell repertoires in COVID-19. The repertoire was sequenced with immunoSEQ multiplex PCR; TCRdb's copy has only in-frame clones and lacks some. Of more than 55,000 clones in the sample, around 74% were seen once. Sequencing was performed on peripheral blood. The receptor was derived from a woman aged 45-59 years with active or convalescent COVID-19.

CDR3 sequence: CASSQVGTGVIAEAFF. As DNA, the CDR3 is TGTGCCAGCAGCCAAGTGGGGACAGGGGTAATCGCTGAAGCTTTCTTT. V is TRBV4-2 and J is TRBJ1-1; 10 bases are shared with TRBD1. The CDR3 contains 16 residues. Trimming removed 1 base from V and 6 bases from J; junction bases left unmatched: 8. Germline values: CDR1 LGHNA, CDR2 YNFKEQ.